Listed here are 29 T cell receptor beta chains from one sample, sequenced in a study of blood T cell repertoires in COVID-19. Using immunoSEQ multiplex PCR, the repertoire was profiled, and TCRdb retains in-frame clones only, with some absent. In the table there are around 330,000 clones, approximately 89% of which are singletons. The sequenced sample was peripheral blood. All receptors come from a woman aged 30 to 39 with COVID-19, enrolled during active disease.

This chain links TRBV5-1 with TRBJ2-5, with D unresolved. CDR3 size: 13 residues. Per the germline V gene, CDR1 is SGHRS and CDR2 is YFSETQ. V was clipped by 0 bases and J by 5 bases, with 8 bases between them. The CDR3 DNA sequence: TGCGCCAGCAGCTTGGATGTCGGGGAGACCCAGTACTTC. Translation gives CASSLDVGETQYF.

V and J are TRBV5-5 and TRBJ1-2; possibly TRBD1 for D (5 bases). The V and J ends lost 6 bases and 2 bases respectively, with 8 bases between them. The CDR3 covers 12 residues. Germline lookup yields CDR1 SGHKS and CDR2 YYEKEE (reference sequence). DNA for the CDR3: TGTGCCAGCACACAGGTCAACTATGGCTACACCTTC. It codes for CASTQVNYGYTF.

V gene TRBV5-1 combines with J gene TRBJ1-1; no definite D call. The V end lost 0 bases, the J end lost 1 base, and 7 bases lay between the germline ends. Germline V CDR1 and CDR2: SGHRS, YFSETQ. The CDR3 length is 14 residues. CDR3 residues: CASSLVRGNTEAFF. The CDR3 DNA is TGCGCCAGCAGCTTGGTTCGGGGGAACACTGAAGCTTTCTTT. Full variable domain (outside the CDR3, taken from reference TRBV5-1 and TRBJ1-1): KAGVTQTPRYLIKTRGQQVTLSCSPISGHRSVSWYQQTPGQGLQFLFEYFSETQRNKGNFPGRFSGRQFSNSRSEMNVSTLELGDSALYLCASSLVRGNTEAFFGQGTRLTVV.

The chain is built from TRBV19 and TRBJ1-1, with a weak D call TRBD1 (5 bases). The ends were cut back, 2 bases at V and 1 base at J, with 11 bases in the middle. Germline V lookup: CDR1 LNHDA, CDR2 SQIVND (reference sequence). There are 15 residues in the CDR3. The CDR3 region has the DNA TGTGCCAGTAGTATACCAGGAAGGGGGAACACTGAAGCTTTCTTT. Residues: CASSIPGRGNTEAFF.

The rearrangement uses TRBV6-5 and TRBJ1-6; D might be TRBD1 (6 bases). V dropped 6 bases and J dropped 11 bases, with 17 bases sitting between them. CDR3 length equals 14 residues. The germline V gene has CDR1 MNHEY and CDR2 SVGAGI. CDR3 sequence: CASSITGKGAPLHF. CDR3 sequence (DNA): TGTGCCAGCAGCATCACAGGGAAGGGGGCACCCCTCCACTTT.

The chain recombines TRBV7-8 with TRBJ1-3, with D possibly matching TRBD1 (6 bases). Trimming pared 3 bases from V and 0 bases from J, leaving 9 bases between. The CDR3 has 15 amino acids. Per germline, CDR1 SGHVS and CDR2 FQNEAQ. This CDR3 is CASSFPGASGNTIYF. For the CDR3, the DNA is TGTGCCAGCAGCTTTCCAGGGGCCTCTGGAAACACCATATATTTT.

The rearrangement uses TRBV5-6 and TRBJ1-1; D is unclear. Trimming removed 4 bases from V and 0 bases from J, with 4 bases in between. This CDR3 is built from 12 residues. CDR1 and CDR2 from the germline V gene are SGHDT and YYEEEE. Here the CDR3 DNA reads TGTGCCAGCAGCCTAGTGAACACTGAAGCTTTCTTT. Translation gives CASSLVNTEAFF.

The chain combines TRBV29-1 with TRBJ2-3; D may be TRBD2 (6 bases). CDR3 length equals 13 residues. Per the germline V gene, CDR1 is SQVTM and CDR2 is ANQGSEA. V was pared by 7 bases and J by 0 bases, with 11 bases between. The CDR3 spells CSGLALSTDTQYF. The CDR3 nucleotides read TGCAGCGGGCTAGCGTTAAGCACAGATACGCAGTATTTT.

CDR3 bases: TGTGCCAGCAGATCCGGGACAGCAAACTATGGCTACACCTTC. Protein sequence: CASRSGTANYGYTF. The chain uses TRBV9 and TRBJ1-2, with 7 bases identical to TRBD1. Germline trimming cut 5 bases from V and 2 bases from J; bases unmatched to any gene: 6. The CDR3 loop spans 14 amino acids. Per germline, CDR1 SGDLS and CDR2 YYNGEE.

This rearrangement joins TRBV28 to TRBJ1-5; no definite D call. Germline CDR1 MDHEN, CDR2 SYDVKM. The CDR3 consists of 13 residues. V was pared by 8 bases and J by 3 bases, with 11 bases between. CDR3 nucleotide sequence: TGTGCCAGCCTCTCTGGAGTCAATCAGCCCCAGCATTTT. Its protein product is CASLSGVNQPQHF.

The J gene is TRBJ2-5, the V gene TRBV6-2 or TRBV6-3; 9 bases are shared with TRBD1. Germline V gives CDR1 MNHEY, CDR2 SVGEGT. This CDR3 is built from 15 residues. V was pared by 4 bases and J by 4 bases, with 7 bases of the junction left unmatched. CDR3 loop: CASSWGQGFVETQYF. The CDR3 nucleotides are TGTGCCAGCAGTTGGGGACAGGGATTTGTAGAGACCCAGTACTTC.

This chain joins TRBV3-1 (or the pseudogene TRBV3-2) and TRBJ1-1; D gene unclear. CDR3 length equals 13 residues. The germline gives CDR1 LGHDT, CDR2 YNNKEL (reference sequence). V was clipped by 3 bases and J by 7 bases, with 12 bases between them. The CDR3 here is CASSHSRLGEAFF. As DNA, the CDR3 is TGTGCCAGCAGCCACTCCAGACTGGGTGAAGCTTTCTTT.

The chain links TRBV30 to TRBJ2-1; D unresolved. V lost 1 base, J lost 0 bases, and 10 bases lay in between. This CDR3 contains 15 residues. CDR1 and CDR2 (germline): GTSNPN, SVGIG (reference sequence). CDR3 sequence reads: CAWSGSSSSYNEQFF. For the CDR3, the DNA is TGTGCCTGGAGTGGATCTTCGAGCTCCTACAATGAGCAGTTCTTC.

The chain employs TRBV5-1 and TRBJ1-2, with D tentatively TRBD1 (5 bases). The CDR3 contains 13 residues. Deletions cut 4 bases from V and 10 bases from J, with 17 bases between. Per germline, CDR1 SGHRS and CDR2 YFSETQ. CDR3 sequence reads: CASSPGGTVDYTF. The CDR3 DNA follows: TGCGCCAGCAGCCCCGGGGGGACTGTAGACTACACCTTC.

The chain recombines TRBV10-1 with TRBJ2-1; 7 bases are shared with TRBD2. V lost 0 bases and J lost 7; bases outside the gene matches: 9. From germline, CDR1 is WNHNN and CDR2 SYGVQD (reference sequence). This CDR3 is 16 amino acids long. This CDR3 reads CASSESTGGGTNEQFF. CDR3 nucleotides: TGCGCCAGCAGTGAGTCGACGGGCGGGGGTACGAATGAGCAGTTCTTC.

The rearrangement joins TRBV7-9 to TRBJ2-1, with 10 bases fitting TRBD2. CDR1 is SEHNR, CDR2 FQNEAQ, per germline (reference sequence). V lost 5 bases, J lost 3 bases, and 10 bases stayed unmatched. The CDR3 sequence is 17 residues long. The CDR3 region has the DNA TGTGCCAGCAGCCCCGGACTAGCGGACTTCTTCTACAATGAGCAGTTCTTC. Encoded protein: CASSPGLADFFYNEQFF.

The chain recombines TRBV7-2 with TRBJ1-4; the D gene is possibly TRBD1 (6 bases). The CDR3 sequence is 16 residues long. CDR1 is SGHTA and CDR2 is FQGNSA in the germline V gene. Between the trimmed V and J ends, which lost 5 bases and 7 bases, there was a span of 20 bases. CDR3 nucleotide sequence: TGTGCCAGCAGCACGCAACAGGGCCTGCGGACTGAAAAACTGTTTTTT. This sequence encodes CASSTQQGLRTEKLFF.

This chain uses TRBV7-9 with TRBJ2-3; 9 bases are shared with TRBD2. This CDR3 contains 15 residues. Germline V lookup: CDR1 SEHNR, CDR2 FQNEAQ (reference sequence). With 4 bases clipped from V and 0 bases from J, the junction kept 2 bases outside the gene matches. CDR3 loop: CASSSSGVSTDTQYF. CDR3 sequence (DNA): TGTGCCAGCAGCTCTAGCGGGGTGAGCACAGATACGCAGTATTTT.

The CDR3 loop reads CASSEGGTDTQYF. Written as DNA, the CDR3 is TGTGCCAGCAGTGAAGGGGGCACAGATACGCAGTATTTT. J is TRBJ2-3 and V is TRBV6-4; D is possibly TRBD1 (5 bases). V was clipped by 3 bases and J by 1 base, with 5 bases between them. The CDR3 loop spans 13 amino acids. The germline CDR1 and CDR2 sequences are MRHNA and SNTAGT.

The genes are TRBV6-4 and TRBJ1-2, with TRBD1 as a possible D gene (6 bases). This CDR3 is built from 15 residues. Trimming left V 3 bases short and J 8 bases short, with 19 bases between. Germline-derived CDR1 and CDR2 are MRHNA and SNTAGT. Here the CDR3 reads CASSEGGVGVGGYTF. For the CDR3, the DNA is TGTGCCAGCAGTGAAGGGGGAGTAGGGGTCGGAGGCTACACCTTC.

This chain joins TRBV10-3 and TRBJ1-6, with D perhaps TRBD1 (5 bases). V lost 4 bases to trimming and J lost 7 bases, with 11 bases between them. Germline V gene lookup returns CDR1 ENHRY and CDR2 SYGVKD. The CDR3 sequence is 14 residues long. The CDR3 region is CAISAGGGNSPLHF. CDR3 DNA sequence: TGTGCCATCAGTGCCGGGGGAGGCAATTCACCCCTCCACTTT.

This sequence joins TRBV2 and TRBJ2-3; 7 nucleotides line up with TRBD2. The CDR3 is made up of 14 amino acids. Trimming removed 7 bases from V and 0 bases from J; junction bases left unmatched: 4. Germline V gene data show CDR1 as SNHLY and CDR2 as FYNNEI. CDR3 nucleotides: TGTGCCAGCACTGGACTAGTAAGCACAGATACGCAGTATTTT. Translated, it gives CASTGLVSTDTQYF.

This clone is a singleton in its sample. The CDR3 region has the DNA TGTGCCAGCAGTCCCACCCGGCAGCCGGGGCAGCCCCAGCATTTT. Its protein product is CASSPTRQPGQPQHF. The chain employs TRBV27 and TRBJ1-5; D ambiguous. The CDR3 runs 15 residues. The V and J ends lost 5 bases and 7 bases respectively, with 18 bases between them. CDR1 and CDR2 from the germline V gene are MNHEY and SMNVEV (reference sequence).

V gene TRBV11-2 combines with J gene TRBJ1-2, with D uncertain. The CDR3 extends over 13 amino acids. CDR1 and CDR2 (germline): SGHAT, FQNNGV. V was trimmed by 5 bases and J by 1 base, leaving 8 bases between them. The CDR3 DNA reads as TGTGCCAGCAGCCAACAGAATAACTATGGCTACACCTTC. Translated: CASSQQNNYGYTF.

Remarks on this clone: At one boundary the junction diverges from the germline segment, which might be a read error. The CDR3 sequence is CASSLELGSGELFF. Here the CDR3 DNA reads TGTGCTAGCAGCTTAGAACTCGGGTCCGGGGAGCTGTTTTTT. The J gene is TRBJ2-2, the V gene TRBV7-7; no clear D gene. This CDR3 region has 14 residues. Germline values: CDR1 SSHAT, CDR2 FNYEAQ (reference sequence).

V gene TRBV5-5 combines with J gene TRBJ2-2; no clear D. CDR3 length: 16 residues. CDR1 and CDR2 (germline): SGHKS, YYEKEE (reference sequence). V lost 0 bases and J 4 bases, leaving 13 bases between the germline ends. The CDR3, as DNA: TGTGCCAGCAGCTTGGACCCGTTATCGGTCACCGGGGAGCTGTTTTTT. This encodes CASSLDPLSVTGELFF.

This clone was counted only a few times. The gene calls are TRBV25-1 and TRBJ1-1, with no clear D. In germline, CDR1 is MGHDK, CDR2 SYGVNS. The CDR3 runs 13 residues. V lost 4 bases and J lost 3, with 9 bases in between. The CDR3 DNA sequence: TGTGCCAGCAGTGTCCCCCCGGACACTGAAGCTTTCTTT. Its protein is CASSVPPDTEAFF.

The chain combines TRBV29-1 with TRBJ2-3; D may be TRBD2 (6 bases). The CDR3 length is 13 residues. Trimming removed 1 base at V and 6 bases at J, with 11 bases between. Germline V gene lookup returns CDR1 SQVTM and CDR2 ANQGSEA. The CDR3 spells CSVEVGGRDTQYF. The CDR3 coding sequence is TGCAGCGTTGAAGTTGGGGGGAGGGATACGCAGTATTTT.

The rearrangement uses TRBV18 and TRBJ2-5; D ambiguous. Germline V gene lookup returns CDR1 KGHSH and CDR2 LQKENI. The length of the CDR3 is 14 residues. Trimming shortened V by 1 base and J by 9 bases, and 15 bases separated the two germline ends. The CDR3 spells CASSPLEAMSAQYF. Written as DNA, the CDR3 is TGTGCCAGCTCACCACTTGAGGCTATGTCGGCCCAGTACTTC.